What follows describes a single T cell receptor beta chain. Its matching antigen is unknown. Just one base apart from a much larger clone, this may be a read error. Germline CDR1 reads SGHAT; CDR2 reads FQNNGV. V gave up 10 bases and J gave up 12 bases; unmatched junction bases: 12. This CDR3 is 12 amino acids long. MiXCR, run by TCRdb on the multiplex PCR reads, gives a single entry per CDR3 protein. The table lists around 300,000 distinct CDR3 sequences, more than 30% of them singletons, with 1.1% in the top ten. Axillary draining lymph nodes of breast cancer patients supplied the node samples. This sample was included in a study of breast tumors, draining lymph nodes, adjacent tissues. Study conclusions and caveats: Tumor and nontumor repertoires were significantly more similar in luminal-like than in basal-like breast cancer. Data fit most tumor T cells coming from lymph node, expanding in tumor. Data only fit, rather than demonstrated, lymph node origin of most tumor T cells.

Sequenced material: axillary lymph node tissue. The sequence was obtained from a female donor with breast cancer. Some clones in this sample may be carry-over from other donors' samples. The chain carries TRBV11-2 and TRBJ2-1; 7 nucleotides match TRBD1. The CDR3 sequence is CATKRQGNAQFF. The CDR3 DNA is TGTGCCACCAAACGACAGGGAAACGCGCAGTTCTTC.